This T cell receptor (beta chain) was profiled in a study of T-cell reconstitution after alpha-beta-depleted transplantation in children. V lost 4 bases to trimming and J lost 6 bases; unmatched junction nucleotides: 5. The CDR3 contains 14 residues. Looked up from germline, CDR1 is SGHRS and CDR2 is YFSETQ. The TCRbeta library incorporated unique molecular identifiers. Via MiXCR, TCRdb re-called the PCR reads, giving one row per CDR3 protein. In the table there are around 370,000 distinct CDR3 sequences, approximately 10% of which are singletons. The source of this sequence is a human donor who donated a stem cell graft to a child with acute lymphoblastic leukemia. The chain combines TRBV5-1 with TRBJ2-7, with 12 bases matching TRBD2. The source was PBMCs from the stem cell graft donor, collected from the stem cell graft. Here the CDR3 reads CASSRLAGDSEQYF. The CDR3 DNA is TGCGCCAGCAGCCGACTAGCGGGAGACAGCGAGCAGTACTTC.